This T cell receptor beta chain appears in the sequencing data of a study of T cells in Graves' hyperthyroidism and ophthalmopathy. At least ten counts were recorded for this clonotype. Its antigen remains unidentified. Absence of ophthalmopathy progression within 18 months defined stable Graves' hyperthyroidism. Notes on the study in general: Blood also carried most thyroid clonotypes expanded above 0.001.

TCR beta CDR3 regions were amplified from RNA transcripts. During a first-round RT-PCR of the TCR CDR3, the HTBI primer set was used. Each CDR3 protein is one row after TCRdb ran MiXCR on the multiplex PCR reads. The sample holds under 350,000 distinct CDR3 sequences, about 18% seen once. The CDR3 runs 16 residues. Trimming at V came to 6 bases and at J to 4 bases, leaving 5 bases not matched to a gene. Germline CDR1 is MDHEN and CDR2 is SYDVKM. This chain connects TRBV28 to TRBJ2-3; 15 nucleotides agree with TRBD2. Source material: blood. This sequence was found in a woman in her 50s with Graves' hyperthyroidism. The CDR3, as DNA: TGTGCCAGCAGCCCTAGGACTAGCGGGAGGGCAGATACGCAGTATTTT. Its protein is CASSPRTSGRADTQYF.